A single sample is the source of the 25 T cell receptor beta chains below, sequenced in a study of CD8 T cells in Susac syndrome. Random hexamers were used to reverse transcribe an amount of about 0.5 to 1 ug RNA. From the immunoSEQ multiplex PCR reads, TCRdb called clonotypes with MiXCR, one entry per CDR3 protein. The sample records about 57,000 distinct CDR3 sequences, around 93% being singletons. The material sequenced was CD8+ T cells from PBMCs. These receptors were obtained from a human donor with multiple sclerosis.

CDR3 residues: CASSYGGTDGGNEQFF. The CDR3 DNA follows: TGTGCCAGCAGTTACGGGGGGACGGACGGTGGGAATGAGCAGTTCTTC. The chain employs TRBV6-5 and TRBJ2-1, with D possibly matching TRBD2 (6 bases). V dropped 2 bases and J dropped 7 bases, with 18 bases sitting between them. Germline values: CDR1 MNHEY, CDR2 SVGAGI. CDR3 length: 16 residues.

The rearrangement joins TRBV7-3 to TRBJ1-1; no definite D call. Germline values: CDR1 SGHTA, CDR2 FQGTGA. The CDR3 is 14 residues long. V lost 2 bases and J lost 1, with 8 bases in between. The CDR3 DNA reads as TGTGCCAGCAGCTTATCCCCAGGGAACACTGAAGCTTTCTTT. It codes for CASSLSPGNTEAFF.

This clonotype was recorded once. This chain uses TRBV7-9 with TRBJ2-7; D not resolved. This CDR3 has 12 residues. From germline, CDR1 is SEHNR and CDR2 FQNEAQ (reference sequence). V dropped 0 bases and J dropped 2 bases, with 2 bases sitting between them. The CDR3 nucleotides are TGTGCCAGCAGCTTAGCCCCCTACGAGCAGTACTTC. Protein product: CASSLAPYEQYF.

V is TRBV29-1 and J is TRBJ2-7; D may correspond to TRBD1 or TRBD2 (5 bases each). The CDR3 consists of 13 residues. Germline CDR1 and CDR2: SQVTM and ANQGSEA. The V end was cut by 6 bases, the J end by 4 bases, with 16 bases between. CDR3 DNA: TGCAGCGTGAGGGACCCTGGTCGGTACGAGCAGTACTTC. Protein product: CSVRDPGRYEQYF.

This clonotype was seen more than once but under ten times. V and J are TRBV2 and TRBJ1-5; TRBD1 is a possible D gene (6 bases). V shed 10 bases and J shed 3 bases, with 16 bases lying between them. Germline V gene sequence: CDR1 SNHLY, CDR2 FYNNEI. The length of the CDR3 is 14 residues. The CDR3 sequence: CATQGRDINQPQHF. The DNA for the CDR3 is TGTGCCACTCAGGGGCGGGATATCAATCAGCCCCAGCATTTT.

This chain uses TRBV15 with TRBJ1-1; a possible D gene is TRBD1 (5 bases). The length of the CDR3 is 14 residues. CDR1 and CDR2 (germline): LNHNV, YYDKDF (reference sequence). Trimming took off 3 bases at V and 4 bases at J, with 12 bases between the two ends. The CDR3 is CATSREGAATEAFF. CDR3 coding DNA: TGTGCCACCAGCAGGGAAGGGGCCGCCACTGAAGCTTTCTTT.

The rearrangement joins TRBV2 to TRBJ1-1, with a tentative D call TRBD1 (5 bases). Trimming shortened V by 5 bases and J by 0 bases, and 10 bases separated the two germline ends. The CDR3 has 14 amino acids. Germline V gene data show CDR1 as SNHLY and CDR2 as FYNNEI. The CDR3 DNA sequence: TGTGCCAGCAGTTTGGGACGGATGAACACTGAAGCTTTCTTT. This sequence encodes CASSLGRMNTEAFF.

This chain connects TRBV12-5 to TRBJ2-5, with TRBD2 matching over 8 bases. The CDR3 consists of 16 residues. In germline, CDR1 is LGHNT, CDR2 FRNRAP. V shed 1 base, J shed 4 bases, and the junction held 8 bases outside the gene matches. CDR3 in amino acids: CASGLGSGVYLETQYF. The CDR3, as DNA: TGTGCTAGTGGTTTGGGTAGCGGGGTTTATTTAGAGACCCAGTACTTC.

This clonotype was seen once. The chain recombines TRBV6-5 with TRBJ2-5; D is uncertain. CDR3 length equals 14 residues. CDR1 is MNHEY and CDR2 is SVGAGI in the germline V gene. V was cut by 5 bases and J by 2 bases, with 12 bases left in between. The CDR3 sequence is CASSQVDEQETQYF. DNA of the CDR3: TGTGCCAGCAGTCAGGTGGATGAACAAGAGACCCAGTACTTC.

The rearrangement joins TRBV4-3 to TRBJ2-1, with D perhaps given as TRBD1 or TRBD2 (6 bases each). Germline CDR1 LGHNA, CDR2 YSLEER. The CDR3 sequence is 16 residues long. The germline V and J ends were trimmed by 1 base and 4 bases, with 14 bases remaining between them. The CDR3 loop reads CASSQVPGEVYNEQFF. As DNA, the CDR3 is TGCGCCAGCAGCCAAGTGCCAGGGGAGGTATACAATGAGCAGTTCTTC.

The chain links TRBV28 to TRBJ1-6; weak D call: TRBD1 (5 bases). Trimming removed 3 bases at V and 7 bases at J, with 10 bases between. The length of the CDR3 is 14 residues. Germline V gene lookup returns CDR1 MDHEN and CDR2 SYDVKM. CDR3 residues: CASSFDRENSPLHF. In DNA, the CDR3 is TGTGCCAGCAGTTTTGACAGAGAAAATTCACCCCTCCACTTT.

The chain recombines TRBV9 with TRBJ1-4; 9 nucleotides agree with TRBD1. Germline CDR1 reads SGDLS; CDR2 reads YYNGEE. Trimming removed 3 bases from V and 8 bases from J; junction bases left unmatched: 5. The CDR3 runs 14 residues. The CDR3 reads CASSEETGGEKLFF. CDR3 nucleotides: TGTGCCAGCAGCGAGGAGACAGGGGGGGAAAAACTGTTTTTT.

The rearrangement joins TRBV13 to TRBJ2-5, with 11 bases identical to TRBD2. This CDR3 is 16 amino acids long. The V and J ends lost 5 bases and 4 bases, in that order; junction bases with no gene match: 9. Germline CDR1 is PRHDT and CDR2 is FYEKMQ (reference sequence). CDR3 DNA sequence: TGTGCCAGCAGCACGCTTAGCGGGGGGGCCGTAGAGACCCAGTACTTC. Translating gives CASSTLSGGAVETQYF. Filled out from reference TRBV13 and TRBJ2-5, the complete variable domain reads AAGVIQSPRHLIKEKRETATLKCYPIPRHDTVYWYQQGPGQDPQFLISFYEKMQSDKGSIPDRFSAQQFSDYHSELNMSSLELGDSALYFCASSTLSGGAVETQYFGPGTRLLVL.

The rearrangement links TRBV20-1 to TRBJ2-7; the match to TRBD1 covers 9 bases. The CDR3 is 13 residues long. The ends lost 6 bases at V and 4 bases at J; junction bases unmatched: 7. The germline V gene has CDR1 DFQATT and CDR2 SNEGSKA (reference sequence). CDR3 DNA: TGCAGTGCCACGGGACAGGGCTGGTACGAGCAGTACTTC. Its protein is CSATGQGWYEQYF.

The genes are TRBV4-3 and TRBJ2-1, with 13 bases fitting TRBD2. The V gene end was trimmed by 0 bases and the J gene end by 7 bases; junction bases not matched to a gene: 6. The CDR3 spans 17 residues. CDR1 and CDR2 from the germline V gene are LGHNA and YSLEER. CDR3: CASSQEYPGLAGNEQFF. CDR3 nucleotides: TGCGCCAGCAGCCAAGAATACCCGGGACTAGCGGGGAATGAGCAGTTCTTC.

The chain has TRBV7-2 and TRBJ2-2, with 10 bases identical to TRBD1. The CDR3 is made up of 15 amino acids. Per the germline V gene, CDR1 is SGHTA and CDR2 is FQGNSA. The junction had 2 bases not matched to a gene; V was cut back by 4 bases and J by 3 bases. For the CDR3, the DNA is TGTGCCAGCAGCTCGACAGGGGGCTACACCGGGGAGCTGTTTTTT. Amino acids: CASSSTGGYTGELFF.

The rearrangement joins TRBV12-3 or TRBV12-4 to TRBJ2-1; TRBD1 matches 9 bases. CDR3 length: 14 residues. J was trimmed by 7 bases and V by 7 bases; bases with no gene match: 8. In DNA form, the CDR3 reads TGTGCCAGCACCCCGACAGGGGGAGGAAATGAGCAGTTCTTC. This gives the protein CASTPTGGGNEQFF.

V gene TRBV7-9 combines with J gene TRBJ2-3; 11 positions agree with TRBD2. With 4 bases clipped from V and 2 bases from J, the junction kept 8 bases outside the gene matches. The germline V gene encodes CDR1 SEHNR and CDR2 FQNEAQ (reference sequence). The CDR3 is 17 residues long. This chain's CDR3 is CASSSTASGGYTDTQYF. CDR3 DNA: TGTGCCAGCAGCTCAACAGCTAGCGGGGGGTACACAGATACGCAGTATTTT.

V gene TRBV7-9 combines with J gene TRBJ2-2; possible D gene TRBD2, 5 bases. CDR3 length: 15 amino acids. Looked up from germline, CDR1 is SEHNR and CDR2 is FQNEAQ (reference sequence). Trimming stripped 5 bases from V and 0 bases from J, with 10 bases between. CDR3 in amino acids: CASSLWEPNTGELFF. The CDR3, as DNA: TGTGCCAGCAGCCTTTGGGAGCCGAACACCGGGGAGCTGTTTTTT.

The CDR3 nucleotides read TGTGCCAGCAGTCAAATCTGGGACAGCTCTGAAGCTTTCTTT. It is translated as CASSQIWDSSEAFF. The chain uses TRBV6-5 and TRBJ1-1; 7 bases line up with TRBD1. CDR1 and CDR2 (germline): MNHEY, SVGAGI. The V segment lost 5 bases and the J segment 6 bases; nucleotides outside the gene matches: 9. CDR3 length: 14 amino acids.

The rearrangement links TRBV28 to TRBJ2-2; 11 positions match TRBD1. Germline trimming cut 4 bases from V and 4 bases from J; bases unmatched to any gene: 8. The length of the CDR3 is 17 residues. In germline, CDR1 is MDHEN, CDR2 SYDVKM. The DNA for the CDR3 is TGTGCCAGCAGTTCCCCCCCCGGGACAGGGGGCACCGGGGAGCTGTTTTTT. Its protein is CASSSPPGTGGTGELFF. The full variable domain, completed using reference TRBV28 and TRBJ2-2, is DVKVTQSSRYLVKRTGEKVFLECVQDMDHENMFWYRQDPGLGLRLIYFSYDVKMKEKGDIPEGYSVSREKKERFSLILESASTNQTSMYLCASSSPPGTGGTGELFFGEGSRLTVL.

The chain carries TRBV2 and TRBJ2-1, with a possible D match to TRBD2 (6 bases). V was pared by 6 bases and J by 5 bases, with 17 bases between. The CDR3 sequence is 15 residues long. The germline CDR1 and CDR2 sequences are SNHLY and FYNNEI. The CDR3 bases are TGTGCCAGCAGCCCCTCTGGCGGGGCTAACAATGAGCAGTTCTTC. Translating gives CASSPSGGANNEQFF.

The V and J genes are TRBV5-1 and TRBJ2-2; 8 positions match TRBD1. Looked up from germline, CDR1 is SGHRS and CDR2 is YFSETQ. Trimming at V came to 2 bases and at J to 0 bases, leaving 9 bases not matched to a gene. This CDR3 contains 18 residues. The CDR3 is CASSLSRTGIPNTGELFF. The CDR3 DNA reads TGCGCCAGCAGCTTATCGAGGACAGGGATTCCGAACACCGGGGAGCTGTTTTTT.

V and J are TRBV12-3 or TRBV12-4 and TRBJ1-5, with 7 bases that match TRBD1. The CDR3 has 15 residues. Trimming at V came to 3 bases and at J to 7 bases, leaving 9 bases not matched to a gene. The CDR3 loop reads CASSFSRGEKQPQHF. As DNA, the CDR3 is TGTGCCAGCAGTTTTTCCAGGGGGGAGAAGCAGCCCCAGCATTTT.

This clonotype was seen more than once but under ten times. The chain employs TRBV27 and TRBJ2-7; 7 bases match TRBD1. The CDR3 spans 14 residues. J gave up 2 bases and V 7 bases, and 8 bases lay outside the gene matches. Germline lookup yields CDR1 MNHEY and CDR2 SMNVEV (reference sequence). CDR3 loop: CASKPGQSPYEQYF. In nucleotides, the CDR3 is TGTGCCAGCAAACCGGGACAGTCTCCCTACGAGCAGTACTTC.